Shown below are 7 T cell receptor beta chains from a single sample sequenced in a study of cytomegalovirus exposure and HLA in healthy donors. The study ran its PCR with 60 Vbeta and 13 Jbeta primers. Measured with immunoSEQ multiplex PCR; TCRdb has only the in-frame clones, and not every one. Its listing shows some 110,000 clones. Sequenced: PBMCs. The receptor set was obtained from a man in his forties in good health and CMV-seropositive.

The chain links TRBV9 to TRBJ2-7; 10 bases fit TRBD2. The CDR3 extends over 15 amino acids. Germline CDR1 and CDR2: SGDLS and YYNGEE. V lost 0 bases, J lost 2 bases, and 2 bases stayed unmatched. For the CDR3, the DNA is TGTGCCAGCAGCGTAGGACTAGCGGGCCCCTACGAGCAGTACTTC. Amino acids: CASSVGLAGPYEQYF.

The chain has TRBV5-1 and TRBJ2-5; 7 bases are a match to TRBD1. The V segment lost 7 bases and the J segment 1 base; nucleotides outside the gene matches: 7. This CDR3 region has 14 residues. Germline-derived CDR1 and CDR2 are SGHRS and YFSETQ. This CDR3 reads CASSFGQAQETQYF. The DNA for the CDR3 is TGCGCCAGCTCCTTCGGACAGGCCCAAGAGACCCAGTACTTC.

The J gene is TRBJ1-1, the V gene TRBV5-4; the D gene is possibly TRBD1 (5 bases). The CDR3 is made up of 14 amino acids. The germline CDR1 and CDR2 sequences are SGHNT and YYREEE (reference sequence). Between the trimmed V and J ends, which lost 7 bases and 1 base, there was a span of 14 bases. DNA of the CDR3: TGTGCCAGCCACTTGGAGGGGCGGAACACTGAAGCTTTCTTT. This gives the protein CASHLEGRNTEAFF.

V is TRBV5-4 and J is TRBJ1-1; no definite D call. Germline CDR1 and CDR2: SGHNT and YYREEE (reference sequence). The CDR3 covers 13 residues. Trimming took 0 bases from V and 2 from J, leaving 5 bases between them. The CDR3 sequence is CASSLDKNTEAFF. In DNA, the CDR3 is TGTGCCAGCAGCTTGGACAAAAACACTGAAGCTTTCTTT.

The chain recombines TRBV6-1 with TRBJ2-5, with 9 bases lining up with TRBD1. The CDR3 runs 15 residues. Germline V lookup: CDR1 MNHNS, CDR2 SASEGT. V lost 4 bases to trimming and J lost 5 bases; unmatched junction nucleotides: 8. The CDR3: CASSGWTGDLETQYF. The CDR3 nucleotides are TGTGCCAGCAGTGGTTGGACAGGGGACTTGGAGACCCAGTACTTC.

The chain employs TRBV5-1 and TRBJ2-3, with D possibly TRBD1 on 6 matching bases. The CDR3 is made up of 16 amino acids. CDR1 is SGHRS, CDR2 YFSETQ, per germline. Trimming left V 4 bases short and J 7 bases short, with 22 bases between. CDR3 residues: CASSDPGTPTSNTQYF. In nucleotides, the CDR3 is TGCGCCAGCAGCGATCCCGGGACACCAACCTCAAATACGCAGTATTTT.

The chain recombines TRBV19 with TRBJ2-7; TRBD2 agrees at 9 bases. Germline CDR1 is LNHDA and CDR2 is SQIVND (reference sequence). There are 19 residues in the CDR3. J gave up 0 bases and V 5 bases, and 17 bases lay outside the gene matches. In DNA form, the CDR3 reads TGTGCCAGTAGTCAGTTTAGCGGGAGTACCACGTCGCTCTCCTACGAGCAGTACTTC. It translates to CASSQFSGSTTSLSYEQYF.